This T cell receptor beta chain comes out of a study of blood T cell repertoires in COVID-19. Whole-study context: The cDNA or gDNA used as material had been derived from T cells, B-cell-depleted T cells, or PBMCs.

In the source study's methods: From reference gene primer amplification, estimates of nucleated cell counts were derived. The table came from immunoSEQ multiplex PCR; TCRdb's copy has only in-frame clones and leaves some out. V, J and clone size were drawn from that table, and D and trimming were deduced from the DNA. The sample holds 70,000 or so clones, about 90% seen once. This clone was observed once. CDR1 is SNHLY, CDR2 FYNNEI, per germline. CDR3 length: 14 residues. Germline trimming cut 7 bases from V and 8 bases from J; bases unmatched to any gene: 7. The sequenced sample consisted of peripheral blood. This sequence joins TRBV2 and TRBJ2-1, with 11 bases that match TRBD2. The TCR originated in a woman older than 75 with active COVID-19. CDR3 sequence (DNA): TGTGCCAGCAAGGTAGCGGGAGGGTTGTATGAGCAGTTCTTC. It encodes CASKVAGGLYEQFF.